Listed below are T cell receptor beta chains from one sample, sequenced in a study of read filtering for tumor transcriptome and immune sequencing. Each CDR3 protein is one row after TCRdb ran MiXCR on the reads. There are some 40,000 distinct CDR3 sequences in the sample; roughly an eighth occur only once, and 6% to 8% lies in the top ten. The sequenced sample consisted of a population of CD138-negative cells sorted from bone marrow. These receptor sequences come from a donor aged 40 or over with multiple myeloma. CDR3s include the opening cysteine and the closing phenylalanine or tryptophan. The D gene is left open where the match is weak. Not every row has a clone size; where given, it reads once, few, many or a size class.

clone size	V gene	J gene	D gene	CDR3 protein	CDR3 DNA
.	TRBV4-1	TRBJ1-2	.	CASSQSVYRDNYGYTF	TGCGCCAGCAGCCAATCAGTTTACAGAGATAACTATGGCTACACCTTC
many	TRBV11-2	TRBJ2-4	.	CASSLAVQGTYIQYF	TGTGCCAGCAGCTTAGCCGTACAGGGTACCTACATTCAGTACTTC
many	TRBV18	TRBJ2-2	.	CASSLDDTGELFF	TGTGCCAGCTCCTTGGACGACACCGGGGAGCTGTTTTTT
many	TRBV28	TRBJ2-7	TRBD2	CASSLPTSRPYEQYF	TGTGCCAGCAGTTTACCGACTAGCAGACCCTACGAGCAGTACTTC
many	TRBV28	TRBJ2-3	.	CASSLYGLTSTDTQYF	TGTGCCAGCAGTTTGTATGGCCTCACTAGCACAGATACGCAGTATTTT
many	TRBV6-2/TRBV6-3	TRBJ1-5	.	CASSYSGFRGSNQPQHF	TGTGCCAGCAGTTACTCGGGTTTCCGGGGATCAAATCAGCCCCAGCATTTT
many	TRBV12-3/TRBV12-4	TRBJ2-7	.	CASSLTVSYEQYF	TGTGCCAGCAGTTTGACAGTCTCCTACGAGCAGTACTTC
.	TRBV19	TRBJ2-1	.	CASSMSSKYNEQFF	TGTGCCAGTAGTATGTCCTCCAAGTACAATGAGCAGTTCTTC
many	TRBV11-1	TRBJ2-3	.	CASTGTSTDTQYF	TGTGCCAGCACGGGAACGAGCACAGATACGCAGTATTTT
many	TRBV3-1	TRBJ1-1	TRBD1	CASSQDWDREAFF	TGTGCCAGCAGCCAAGATTGGGACAGAGAAGCTTTCTTT
many	TRBV12-3/TRBV12-4	TRBJ2-6	TRBD1	CASSRDSPSGANVLTF	TGTGCCAGCAGCAGGGACAGCCCCTCTGGGGCCAACGTCCTGACTTTC
.	TRBV19	TRBJ2-3	.	CASSMATGMTDTQYF	TGTGCCAGTAGTATGGCGACAGGAATGACAGATACGCAGTATTTT
few	TRBV5-1	TRBJ2-2	TRBD1	CASSNHGQGRGTGELFF	TGCGCCAGCAGCAACCATGGACAGGGTCGGGGCACCGGGGAGCTGTTTTTT
.	TRBV28	TRBJ2-2	.	CASRFSTPTELTGELFF	TGTGCCAGCAGATTCTCCACACCGACGGAACTAACCGGGGAGCTGTTTTTT
many	TRBV20-1	TRBJ2-7	TRBD1	CSASGQASSYEQYF	TGCAGTGCTAGTGGACAGGCCAGCTCCTACGAGCAGTACTTC
many	TRBV7-9	TRBJ2-7	.	CASSILDAGRYEQYF	TGTGCCAGCAGCATCCTCGATGCAGGGAGGTACGAGCAGTACTTC
.	TRBV5-1	TRBJ2-5	.	CASSRGTSQETQYF	TGCGCCAGCTCCCGGGGGACGTCGCAAGAGACCCAGTACTTC
many	TRBV23-1	TRBJ1-2	.	CASTSKTPRGYTF	TGCGCCAGCACCTCAAAAACCCCCCGTGGCTACACCTTC
many	TRBV7-9	TRBJ2-5	.	CASSRQGGPQETQYF	TGTGCCAGCAGCAGACAGGGAGGCCCCCAAGAGACCCAGTACTTC
many	TRBV6-5	TRBJ1-2	TRBD1	CASSSAQTGRGYTF	TGTGCCAGCAGTTCTGCCCAGACAGGGAGGGGCTACACCTTC
many	TRBV20-1	TRBJ1-1	.	CSARSTRTQGFETEAFF	TGCAGTGCTAGATCCACCCGGACGCAGGGCTTCGAGACTGAAGCTTTCTTT
.	TRBV7-3	TRBJ2-1	TRBD2	CASQLAGGPRNEQFF	TGTGCCAGCCAGCTAGCGGGGGGCCCTCGGAATGAGCAGTTCTTC
many	TRBV29-1	TRBJ2-3	TRBD2	CSFGPGGLSTDTQYF	TGCAGCTTTGGACCGGGAGGCCTTAGCACAGATACGCAGTATTTT
many	TRBV20-1	TRBJ1-5	.	CSARDGDQPQHF	TGCAGTGCTAGAGATGGGGACCAGCCCCAGCATTTT
many	TRBV12-3/TRBV12-4	TRBJ1-5	.	CASGGYSNQPQHF	TGTGCCAGCGGCGGCTATAGCAATCAGCCCCAGCATTTT
.	TRBV29-1	TRBJ2-3	.	CSVGDGATDTQYF	TGCAGCGTTGGTGATGGGGCCACAGATACGCAGTATTTT
many	TRBV5-4	TRBJ2-3	.	CASSLPADTQYF	TGTGCCAGCAGCCTCCCAGCAGATACGCAGTATTTT
.	TRBV5-1	TRBJ1-4	TRBD1	CASRGTGTNEKLFF	TGCGCCAGCAGAGGGACAGGGACTAATGAAAAACTGTTTTTT
many	TRBV20-1	TRBJ2-7	TRBD2	CSASTSGLTYEQYF	TGCAGTGCTAGTACTAGCGGACTAACCTACGAGCAGTACTTC
many	TRBV29-1	TRBJ2-5	.	CSGRIGGQETQYF	TGCAGCGGACGGATTGGGGGTCAAGAGACCCAGTACTTC
many	TRBV6-5	TRBJ2-7	.	CASRGVGEQYF	TGTGCCAGCAGAGGGGTAGGGGAGCAGTACTTC
many	TRBV6-5	TRBJ2-3	TRBD2	CASSSGGSVGDTQYF	TGTGCCAGCAGTTCGGGGGGGTCAGTTGGAGATACGCAGTATTTT
many	TRBV5-1	TRBJ2-1	.	CASTRTANNEQFF	TGCGCCAGCACCAGGACAGCTAACAATGAGCAGTTCTTC
.	TRBV7-2	TRBJ1-2	.	CASSLVPLGGYTF	TGTGCCAGCAGCTTAGTCCCCCTAGGTGGCTACACCTTC
many	TRBV3-1	TRBJ1-1	.	CASSPAGGIRNTEAFF	TGTGCCAGCAGCCCGGCGGGGGGCATCCGGAACACTGAAGCTTTCTTT
.	TRBV28	TRBJ2-5	.	CASSLDRSQETQYF	TGTGCCAGCAGCCTCGACAGGTCCCAAGAGACCCAGTACTTC
many	TRBV20-1	TRBJ2-3	TRBD2	CSARGGGGTDTQYF	TGCAGTGCTAGAGGTGGCGGGGGGACAGATACGCAGTATTTT
many	TRBV5-1	TRBJ2-5	.	CASSLSGRETQYF	TGCGCCAGCAGCTTGTCGGGACGAGAGACCCAGTACTTC
.	TRBV7-9	TRBJ2-7	.	CASSLIGYEQYF	TGTGCCAGCAGCTTAATCGGATACGAGCAGTACTTT
many	TRBV2	TRBJ1-5	TRBD1	CASSEGTGVNQPQHF	TGTGCCAGCAGTGAAGGGACAGGGGTCAATCAGCCCCAGCATTTT
many	TRBV7-2	TRBJ2-7	.	CASSHPGHYEQYF	TGTGCCAGCAGCCACCCGGGACACTACGAGCAGTACTTC
many	TRBV19	TRBJ1-6	TRBD1	CASSSPGQGPVTLHF	TGTGCCAGTAGTTCCCCAGGACAGGGCCCTGTTACCCTCCACTTT
few	TRBV10-3	TRBJ2-1	.	CAIRPSTSSGEQFF	TGTGCCATCAGGCCCTCGACTAGTTCCGGTGAGCAGTTCTTC
.	TRBV5-4	TRBJ2-1	.	CARFPHGGESYNEQFF	TGTGCCAGGTTCCCACATGGGGGCGAATCCTACAATGAGCAGTTCTTC
few	TRBV7-2	TRBJ2-2	.	CASSLYTGELFF	TGTGCCAGCAGCTTGTACACCGGGGAGCTGTTTTTT
many	TRBV28	TRBJ1-6	.	CASSLGRRGPLHF	TGTGCCAGCAGTTTGGGACGCAGGGGACCCCTCCACTTT
medium-sized	TRBV9	TRBJ2-1	.	CASSVEGVGQFF	TGTGCCAGCAGCGTAGAAGGGGTAGGGCAGTTCTTC
many	TRBV20-1	TRBJ2-1	.	CSATGTRELYNEQFF	TGCAGTGCTACCGGGACGCGGGAACTCTACAATGAGCAGTTCTTC
many	TRBV28	TRBJ1-1	.	CASQTGTVNTEAFF	TGTGCCAGCCAAACTGGGACGGTTAACACTGAAGCTTTCTTT
many	TRBV15	TRBJ1-5	.	CATSRDRSDAPQHF	TGTGCCACCAGCAGAGATAGGAGCGATGCGCCCCAGCATTTT
.	TRBV20-1	TRBJ2-7	.	CSAQRGSIDEQYF	TGCAGTGCTCAGAGGGGCAGTATCGACGAGCAGTACTTC